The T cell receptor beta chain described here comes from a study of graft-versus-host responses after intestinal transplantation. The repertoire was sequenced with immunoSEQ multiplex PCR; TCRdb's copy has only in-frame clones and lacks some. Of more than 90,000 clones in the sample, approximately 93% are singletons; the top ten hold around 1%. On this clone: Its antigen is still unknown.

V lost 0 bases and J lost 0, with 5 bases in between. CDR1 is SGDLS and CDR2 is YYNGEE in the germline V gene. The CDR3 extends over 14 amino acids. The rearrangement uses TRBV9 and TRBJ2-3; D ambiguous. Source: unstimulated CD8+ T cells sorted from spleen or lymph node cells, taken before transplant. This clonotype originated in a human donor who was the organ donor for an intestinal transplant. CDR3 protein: CASSVAQSTDTQYF. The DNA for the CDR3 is TGTGCCAGCAGCGTAGCACAGAGCACAGATACGCAGTATTTT.